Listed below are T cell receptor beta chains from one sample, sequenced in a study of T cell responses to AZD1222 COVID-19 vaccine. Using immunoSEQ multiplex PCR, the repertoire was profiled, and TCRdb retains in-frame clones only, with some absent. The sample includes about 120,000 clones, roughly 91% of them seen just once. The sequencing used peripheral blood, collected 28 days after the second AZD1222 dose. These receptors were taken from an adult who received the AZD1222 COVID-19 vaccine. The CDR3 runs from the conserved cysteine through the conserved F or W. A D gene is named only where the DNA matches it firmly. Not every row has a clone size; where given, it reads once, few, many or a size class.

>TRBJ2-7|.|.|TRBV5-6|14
CASSPTGMAYEQYF
TGTGCCAGCAGCCCTACAGGGATGGCCTACGAGCAGTACTTC
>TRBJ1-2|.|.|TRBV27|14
CASSFGGSNYGYTF
TGTGCCAGCAGTTTCGGAGGATCTAACTATGGCTACACCTTC
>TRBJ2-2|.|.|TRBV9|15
CASSVGHTNTGELFF
TGTGCCAGCAGCGTGGGACACACGAACACCGGGGAGCTGTTTTTT
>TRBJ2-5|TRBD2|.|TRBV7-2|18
CASSSDRPLADRQETQYF
TGTGCCAGCAGCTCCGATCGGCCACTAGCGGACCGCCAAGAGACCCAGTACTTC
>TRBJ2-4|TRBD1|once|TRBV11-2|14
CASSPGQAGNIQYF
TGTGCCAGCAGCCCCGGACAGGCGGGCAACATTCAGTACTTC
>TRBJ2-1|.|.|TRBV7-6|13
CASSFGKLNEQFF
TGTGCCAGCAGCTTCGGGAAGCTAAATGAGCAGTTCTTC
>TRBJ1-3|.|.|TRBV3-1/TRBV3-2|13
CASSQEAGNTIYF
TGTGCCAGCAGCCAAGAGGCGGGAAACACCATATATTTT
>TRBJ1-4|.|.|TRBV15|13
CATSRGGTEKLFF
TGTGCCACCAGCAGAGGTGGTACTGAAAAACTGTTTTTT
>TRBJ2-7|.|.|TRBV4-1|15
CASSPSPQGSYEQYF
TGCGCCAGCAGCCCAAGCCCTCAGGGGAGCTACGAGCAGTACTTC
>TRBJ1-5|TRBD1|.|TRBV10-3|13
CAISDRPNQPQHF
TGTGCCATCTCGGACAGGCCCAATCAGCCCCAGCATTTT
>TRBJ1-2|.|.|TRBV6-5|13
CASSSTRGYGYTF
TGTGCCAGCAGTTCTACAAGGGGCTATGGCTACACCTTC
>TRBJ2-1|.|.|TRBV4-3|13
CASSQDEGSRQFF
TGCGCCAGCAGCCAAGACGAGGGGAGTAGGCAGTTCTTC
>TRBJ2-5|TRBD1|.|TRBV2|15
CASRSWTGRRETQYF
TGTGCCAGCCGTAGTTGGACAGGCCGCCGGGAGACCCAGTACTTC
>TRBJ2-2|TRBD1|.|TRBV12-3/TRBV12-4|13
CATVGQYTGELFF
TGTGCCACCGTGGGACAGTACACCGGGGAGCTGTTTTTT
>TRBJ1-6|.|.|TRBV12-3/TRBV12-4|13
CASSSNGNSPLHF
TGTGCCAGCAGTTCTAATGGGAATTCACCCCTCCACTTT
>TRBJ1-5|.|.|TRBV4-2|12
CASSRSNQPQHF
TGTGCCAGCAGTAGGAGCAATCAGCCCCAGCATTTT
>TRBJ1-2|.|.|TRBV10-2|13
CASSPRVNYGYTF
TGCGCCAGCAGTCCCAGGGTTAACTATGGCTACACCTTC
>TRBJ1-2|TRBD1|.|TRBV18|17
CASSPLEGRGRTYGYTF
TGTGCCAGCTCACCATTGGAGGGCAGGGGGCGAACCTATGGCTACACCTTC
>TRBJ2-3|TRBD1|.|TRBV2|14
CASSHRGPTDTQYF
TGTGCCAGCAGTCACAGGGGGCCCACAGATACGCAGTATTTT
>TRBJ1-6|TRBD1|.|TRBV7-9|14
CASSLDDRASPLHF
TGTGCCAGCAGCTTAGATGACAGGGCTTCACCCCTCCACTTT
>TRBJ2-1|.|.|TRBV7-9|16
CASSLDAFSSYNEQFF
TGTGCCAGCAGCTTAGATGCCTTCAGCTCCTACAATGAGCAGTTCTTC
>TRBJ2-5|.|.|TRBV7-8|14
CASSPHDSTETQYF
TGTGCCAGCAGCCCCCACGACTCGACGGAGACCCAGTACTTC